This TCR beta chain was captured by sequencing in a study of cytomegalovirus exposure and HLA in healthy donors. Across the whole study: One earlier analysis, a look at 150 million to 200 million T cells, found approximately 120 million unique TCR beta sequences.

PCR amplification relied on 60 Vbeta primers (plus 13 Jbeta primers). The assay was immunoSEQ multiplex PCR, and TCRdb's table has in-frame clones only and misses some. In all, the sample yields over 65,000 clones. In regard to this clone: Its specificity is not known.

Study-wide points: Across HLA loci, a later analysis found differing TCR association rates, with DRB1 most and HLA-C fewest. Cytomegalovirus association was listed for 150 or so TCR beta chains.

The germline V gene encodes CDR1 MRHNA and CDR2 SNTAGT. V lost 4 bases to trimming and J lost 10 bases; unmatched junction nucleotides: 14. This CDR3 has 16 residues. Material for sequencing was PBMCs. The gene calls are TRBV6-4 and TRBJ2-1; TRBD1 aligns across 9 bases. The sequence was obtained from a man aged 25 to 40 in good health and CMV-seronegative. The CDR3: CASSGSIGTGIQEQFF. The DNA of the CDR3 is TGTGCCAGCAGTGGCTCCATAGGGACAGGGATACAGGAGCAGTTCTTC.